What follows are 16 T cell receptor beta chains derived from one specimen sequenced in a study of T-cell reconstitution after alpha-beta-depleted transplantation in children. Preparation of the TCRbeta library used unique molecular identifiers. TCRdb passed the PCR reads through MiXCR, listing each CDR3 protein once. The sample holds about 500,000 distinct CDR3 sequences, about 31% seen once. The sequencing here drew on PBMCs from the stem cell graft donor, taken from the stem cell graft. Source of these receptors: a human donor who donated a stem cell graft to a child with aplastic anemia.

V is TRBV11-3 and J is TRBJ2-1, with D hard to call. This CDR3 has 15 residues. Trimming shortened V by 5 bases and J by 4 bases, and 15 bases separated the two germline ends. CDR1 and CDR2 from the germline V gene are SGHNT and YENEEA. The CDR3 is CASSLTIDTYNEQFF. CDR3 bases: TGTGCCAGCAGCCTTACCATCGACACGTACAATGAGCAGTTCTTC.

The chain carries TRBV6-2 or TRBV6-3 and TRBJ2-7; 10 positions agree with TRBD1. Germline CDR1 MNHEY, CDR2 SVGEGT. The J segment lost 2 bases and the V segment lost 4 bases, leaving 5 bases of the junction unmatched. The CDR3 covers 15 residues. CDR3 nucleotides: TGTGCCAGCAGTTCCGACAGGGGGCCCCCCTACGAGCAGTACTTC. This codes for CASSSDRGPPYEQYF.

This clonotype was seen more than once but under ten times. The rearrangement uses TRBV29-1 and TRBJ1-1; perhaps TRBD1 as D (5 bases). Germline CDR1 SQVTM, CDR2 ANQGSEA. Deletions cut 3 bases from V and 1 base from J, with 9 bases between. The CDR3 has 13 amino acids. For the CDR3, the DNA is TGCAGCGTTGATCGGGGGACGAACACTGAAGCTTTCTTT. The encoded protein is CSVDRGTNTEAFF.

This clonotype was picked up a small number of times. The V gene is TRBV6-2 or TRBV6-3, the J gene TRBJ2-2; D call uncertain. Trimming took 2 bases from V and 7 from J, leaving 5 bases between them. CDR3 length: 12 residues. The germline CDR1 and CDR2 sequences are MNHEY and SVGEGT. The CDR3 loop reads CASSYINGELFF. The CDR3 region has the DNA TGTGCCAGCAGTTACATTAACGGGGAGCTGTTTTTT.

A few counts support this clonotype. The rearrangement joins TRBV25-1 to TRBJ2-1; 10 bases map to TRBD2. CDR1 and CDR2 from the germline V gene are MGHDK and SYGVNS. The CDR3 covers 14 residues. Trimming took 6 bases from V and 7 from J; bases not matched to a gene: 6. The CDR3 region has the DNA TGTGCCAGCAGAGCTAGCGGGAGTAGGAATGAGCAGTTCTTC. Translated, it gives CASRASGSRNEQFF.

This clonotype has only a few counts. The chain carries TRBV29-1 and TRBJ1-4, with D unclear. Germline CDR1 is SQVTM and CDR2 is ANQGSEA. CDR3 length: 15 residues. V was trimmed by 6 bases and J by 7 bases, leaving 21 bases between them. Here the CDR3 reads CSVADVNGKAEKLFF. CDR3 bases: TGCAGCGTCGCAGACGTGAACGGGAAAGCTGAAAAACTGTTTTTT. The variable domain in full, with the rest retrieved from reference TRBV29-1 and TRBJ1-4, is SAVISQKPSRDICQRGTSLTIQCQVDSQVTMMFWYRQQPGQSLTLIATANQGSEATYESGFVIDKFPISRPNLTFSTLTVSNMSPEDSSIYLCSVADVNGKAEKLFFGSGTQLSVL.

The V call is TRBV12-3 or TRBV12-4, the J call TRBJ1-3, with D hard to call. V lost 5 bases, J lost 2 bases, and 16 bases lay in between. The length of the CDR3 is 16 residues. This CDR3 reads CASSPDSWATGNTIYF. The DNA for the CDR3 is TGTGCCAGCAGTCCCGACTCCTGGGCCACTGGAAACACCATATATTTT.

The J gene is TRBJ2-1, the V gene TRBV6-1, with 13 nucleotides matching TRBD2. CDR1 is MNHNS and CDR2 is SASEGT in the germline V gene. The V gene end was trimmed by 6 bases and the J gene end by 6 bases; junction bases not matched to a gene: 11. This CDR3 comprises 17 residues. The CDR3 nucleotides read TGTGCCAGCAGGTTCCGAAGACTAGCGGGAGGTCGCAATGAGCAGTTCTTC. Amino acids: CASRFRRLAGGRNEQFF.

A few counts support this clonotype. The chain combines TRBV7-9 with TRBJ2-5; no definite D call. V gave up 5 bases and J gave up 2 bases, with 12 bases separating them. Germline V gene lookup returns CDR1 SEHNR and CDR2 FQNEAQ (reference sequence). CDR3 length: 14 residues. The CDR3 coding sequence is TGTGCCAGCAGCGTAGTCCGGGCACAAGAGACCCAGTACTTC. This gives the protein CASSVVRAQETQYF.

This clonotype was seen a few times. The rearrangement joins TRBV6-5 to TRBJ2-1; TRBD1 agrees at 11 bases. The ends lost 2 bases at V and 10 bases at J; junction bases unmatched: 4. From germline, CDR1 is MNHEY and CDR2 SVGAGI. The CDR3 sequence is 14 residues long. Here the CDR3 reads CASSYVGDRGEQFF. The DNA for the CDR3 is TGTGCCAGCAGTTACGTCGGGGACAGGGGGGAGCAGTTCTTC.

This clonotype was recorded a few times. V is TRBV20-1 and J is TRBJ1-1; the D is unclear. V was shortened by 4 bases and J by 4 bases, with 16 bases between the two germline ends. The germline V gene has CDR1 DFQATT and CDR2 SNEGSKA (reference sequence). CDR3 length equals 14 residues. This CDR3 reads CSAIAGKPGTEAFF. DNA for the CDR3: TGCAGTGCTATTGCCGGGAAACCAGGCACTGAAGCTTTCTTT.

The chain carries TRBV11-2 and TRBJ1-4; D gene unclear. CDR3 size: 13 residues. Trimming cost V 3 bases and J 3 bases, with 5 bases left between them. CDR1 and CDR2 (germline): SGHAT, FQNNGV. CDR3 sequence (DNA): TGTGCCAGCAGCTTCTCCCCTAATGAAAAACTGTTTTTT. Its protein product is CASSFSPNEKLFF.

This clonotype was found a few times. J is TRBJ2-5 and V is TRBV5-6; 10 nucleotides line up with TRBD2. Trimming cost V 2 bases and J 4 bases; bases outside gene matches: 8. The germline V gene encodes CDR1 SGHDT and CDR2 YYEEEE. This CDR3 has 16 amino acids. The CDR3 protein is CASSFLAGDWGETQYF. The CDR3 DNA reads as TGTGCCAGCAGCTTTCTAGCGGGAGATTGGGGAGAGACCCAGTACTTC. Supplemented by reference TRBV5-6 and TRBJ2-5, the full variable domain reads DAGVTQSPTHLIKTRGQQVTLRCSPKSGHDTVSWYQQALGQGPQFIFQYYEEEERQRGNFPDRFSGHQFPNYSSELNVNALLLGDSALYLCASSFLAGDWGETQYFGPGTRLLVL.

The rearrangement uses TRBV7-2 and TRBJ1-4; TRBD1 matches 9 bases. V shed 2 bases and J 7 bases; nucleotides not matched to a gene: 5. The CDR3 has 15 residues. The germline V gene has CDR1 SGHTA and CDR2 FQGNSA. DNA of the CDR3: TGTGCCAGCAGCTTATGGACAGGGGCTAGTGAAAAACTGTTTTTT. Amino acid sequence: CASSLWTGASEKLFF. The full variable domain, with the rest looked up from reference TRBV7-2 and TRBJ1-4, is GAGVSQSPSNKVTEKGKDVELRCDPISGHTALYWYRQSLGQGLEFLIYFQGNSAPDKSGLPSDRFSAERTGGSVSTLTIQRTQQEDSAVYLCASSLWTGASEKLFFGSGTQLSVL.

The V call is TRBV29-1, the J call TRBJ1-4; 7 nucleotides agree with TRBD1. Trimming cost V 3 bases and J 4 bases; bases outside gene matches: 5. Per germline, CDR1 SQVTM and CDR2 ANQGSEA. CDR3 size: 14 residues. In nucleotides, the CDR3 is TGCAGCGTTGATGTTGGGACAGTTAATGAAAAACTGTTTTTT. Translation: CSVDVGTVNEKLFF.

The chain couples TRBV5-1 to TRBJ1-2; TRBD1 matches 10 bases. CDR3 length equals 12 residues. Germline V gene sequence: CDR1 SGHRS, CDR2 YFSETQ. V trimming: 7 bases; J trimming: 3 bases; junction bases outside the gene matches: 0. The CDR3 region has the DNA TGCGCCAGCGGACAGGGGGACTATGGCTACACCTTC. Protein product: CASGQGDYGYTF.